A selection of T cell receptor beta chains follows, all from one sample in a study of blood T cell repertoires in COVID-19. Libraries were prepared by immunoSEQ multiplex PCR; TCRdb keeps only in-frame clonotypes and omits some of them. The sample shows 250,000 or so clones, about 83% of them seen only once. Material: PBMCs or T cells enriched from blood (not recorded which). These receptors were obtained from a woman aged 45-60 years who had recovered from COVID-19. CDR3s include the opening cysteine and the closing phenylalanine or tryptophan. The D gene is left open where the match is weak. Part of the rows lack a size; the others show once, few, many or a class for expanded clones.

abundance	d_gene	v_gene	j_gene	CDR3aa	CDR3nt
-	-	TRBV3-1/TRBV3-2	TRBJ1-4	CASTGLFF	TGTGCCAGCACAGGACTGTTTTTT
once	-	TRBV6-1	TRBJ2-4	CASSEYAGLAKNIQYF	TGTGCCAGCAGTGAATATGCGGGTCTAGCCAAAAACATTCAGTACTTC
once	TRBD1	TRBV9	TRBJ2-2	CASSDRQGAGTGELFF	TGTGCCAGCAGCGACCGACAGGGGGCGGGAACCGGGGAGCTGTTTTTT
few	-	TRBV29-1	TRBJ2-6	CSVQQGTGANVLTF	TGCAGCGTCCAACAGGGAACTGGGGCCAACGTCCTGACTTTC
-	TRBD2	TRBV14	TRBJ2-3	CASSQDGLANTQYF	TGTGCCAGCAGCCAAGACGGACTAGCGAATACGCAGTATTTT
-	-	TRBV3-1/TRBV3-2	TRBJ1-1	CASSLRQTRNTEAFF	TGTGCCAGCAGCCTCCGACAGACCAGGAACACTGAAGCTTTCTTT
-	-	TRBV19	TRBJ2-3	CARTGSGDTQYF	TGTGCCAGAACAGGGTCCGGAGATACGCAGTATTTT
-	-	TRBV4-3	TRBJ2-1	CASSQLAFYNEQFF	TGCGCCAGCAGCCAACTAGCGTTCTACAATGAGCAGTTCTTC
-	-	TRBV5-1	TRBJ2-3	CASSLSQGTDTQYF	TGCGCCAGCAGCTTGTCCCAGGGCACAGATACGCAGTATTTT
once	-	TRBV2	TRBJ2-4	CASSELSIQYF	TGTGCCAGCAGCGAACTGAGCATTCAGTACTTC
-	-	TRBV4-3	TRBJ2-7	CASSQGGRPYEQYF	TGCGCCAGCAGCCAAGGAGGGAGGCCCTACGAGCAGTACTTC
-	-	TRBV6-5	TRBJ1-1	CASSRQTNTEAFF	TGTGCCAGCAGTCGACAGACGAACACTGAAGCTTTCTTT
-	-	TRBV19	TRBJ1-1	CASSMRENTEAFF	TGTGCCAGTAGTATGAGAGAGAACACTGAAGCTTTCTTT
-	TRBD2	TRBV5-1	TRBJ2-1	CASSWGGPYNEQFF	TGCGCCAGCAGCTGGGGAGGGCCCTACAATGAGCAGTTCTTC
-	-	TRBV6-6	TRBJ1-5	CASSRFSVQAKNQPQHF	TGTGCCAGCAGTCGGTTTTCGGTGCAGGCGAAAAATCAGCCCCAGCATTTT
-	-	TRBV5-4	TRBJ1-5	CASSLGRDQPQHF	TGTGCCAGCAGCTTGGGCCGCGATCAGCCCCAGCATTTT
-	-	TRBV19	TRBJ1-1	CASTTYAEGRGTEAFF	TGTGCCAGTACCACTTACGCGGAGGGTAGGGGCACTGAAGCTTTCTTT
-	-	TRBV11-2	TRBJ1-3	CASSLDRSSGNTIYF	TGTGCCAGCAGCTTAGATCGTAGCTCTGGAAACACCATATATTTT
-	TRBD1	TRBV18	TRBJ2-7	CASSPPGQGMYEQYF	TGTGCCAGCTCACCCCCGGGACAGGGAATGTACGAGCAGTACTTC
many	-	TRBV5-1	TRBJ1-2	CASSSQGRNGYTF	TGCGCCAGCAGCTCTCAGGGTAGGAATGGCTACACCTTC
-	-	TRBV19	TRBJ1-5	CASNPGSSGQPQHF	TGTGCCAGTAATCCCGGGAGCAGCGGCCAGCCCCAGCATTTT